Following are 20 T cell receptor beta chains from one sample sequenced in a study of blood T cell repertoires in COVID-19. Sequenced by immunoSEQ multiplex PCR; TCRdb stores in-frame clones only, minus some. The sample contains roughly 200,000 clones, roughly 84% of which appear only once. Sample: PBMCs or T cells enriched from blood (not recorded which). Source of these receptors: a woman aged 30 to 39 who had been exposed to COVID-19.

The V gene is TRBV7-8, the J gene TRBJ2-3; tentative D call: TRBD1 (6 bases). Germline loops: CDR1 SGHVS, CDR2 FQNEAQ. Trimming cost V 8 bases and J 2 bases, with 14 bases left between them. This CDR3 is 14 amino acids long. The CDR3 DNA is TGTGCCAGCTGGAGCAGGGGTCCCACAGATACGCAGTATTTT. Translation: CASWSRGPTDTQYF.

V is TRBV5-4 and J is TRBJ1-2; 7 bases map to TRBD1. With V trimmed by 0 bases and J by 8 bases, 13 bases remained unmatched. Germline lookup yields CDR1 SGHNT and CDR2 YYREEE (reference sequence). This CDR3 is built from 16 residues. CDR3 coding DNA: TGTGCCAGCAGCTTGGGGGACAGCGATCTCCTTGTCGGCTACACCTTC. As protein: CASSLGDSDLLVGYTF.

V usage is TRBV5-1 and J usage is TRBJ2-7; TRBD1 might be the D (5 bases). This CDR3 contains 13 residues. V lost 7 bases to trimming and J lost 6 bases, with 17 bases between them. Germline CDR1 and CDR2: SGHRS and YFSETQ. CDR3 sequence (DNA): TGCGCCAGCGGAACAGGTGAGATGGGCGAGCAGTACTTC. This encodes CASGTGEMGEQYF. Looking up the rest from reference TRBV5-1 and TRBJ2-7 gives the full variable domain: KAGVTQTPRYLIKTRGQQVTLSCSPISGHRSVSWYQQTPGQGLQFLFEYFSETQRNKGNFPGRFSGRQFSNSRSEMNVSTLELGDSALYLCASGTGEMGEQYFGPGTRLTVT.

The chain employs TRBV11-3 and TRBJ2-1, with a weak D call TRBD1 (6 bases). The CDR3 consists of 15 residues. Germline values: CDR1 SGHNT, CDR2 YENEEA. V dropped 3 bases and J dropped 5 bases, with 14 bases sitting between them. CDR3 region: CASSFRSQGNNEQFF. Written as DNA, the CDR3 is TGTGCCAGCAGCTTTCGGTCTCAGGGGAACAATGAGCAGTTCTTC.

This sequence joins TRBV11-2 and TRBJ2-1, with 11 bases that match TRBD2. Unmatched junction bases numbered 3, after V lost 0 bases and J lost 8 bases. Looked up from germline, CDR1 is SGHAT and CDR2 is FQNNGV. There are 15 residues in the CDR3. The CDR3 DNA sequence: TGTGCCAGCAGCTTAGACCGGACTAGCGGGCATGAGCAGTTCTTC. This codes for CASSLDRTSGHEQFF.

CDR3 residues: CATSERGGASGRNEQFF. The CDR3 DNA follows: TGTGCCACCAGTGAAAGGGGAGGGGCTAGCGGGAGGAATGAGCAGTTCTTC. The chain carries TRBV24-1 and TRBJ2-1; 11 bases are a match to TRBD2. Germline values: CDR1 KGHDR, CDR2 SFDVKD. V was clipped by 4 bases and J by 7 bases; unmatched bases: 11. This CDR3 region has 17 residues.

The gene calls are TRBV4-1 and TRBJ1-3; 10 positions match TRBD1. J lost 5 bases, V lost 0 bases, and 4 bases had no gene match. There are 16 residues in the CDR3. Germline V gene data show CDR1 as MGHRA and CDR2 as YSYEKL. The CDR3 spells CASSQDQGQGRNTIYF. CDR3 DNA sequence: TGCGCCAGCAGCCAAGATCAGGGACAGGGGAGAAACACCATATATTTT.

J is TRBJ1-1 and V is TRBV7-3; D not certain. CDR1 is SGHTA and CDR2 is FQGTGA in the germline V gene. The length of the CDR3 is 15 residues. Trimming shortened V by 5 bases and J by 4 bases, and 17 bases separated the two germline ends. CDR3 DNA sequence: TGTGCCAGCAGCCCCCGCCTCGGGGAGGCCACTGAAGCTTTCTTT. It translates to CASSPRLGEATEAFF.

This chain connects TRBV29-1 to TRBJ1-1; maybe TRBD1 (5 bases). Germline CDR1 and CDR2: SQVTM and ANQGSEA. Trimming took 6 bases from V and 11 from J, leaving 19 bases between them. This CDR3 comprises 12 residues. The CDR3 nucleotides are TGCAGCGTCGGAGACCCGGACCGGGGGGCTTTCTTT. Translating it yields CSVGDPDRGAFF.

CDR3 DNA sequence: TGTGCCAGCAGTGTCCGTAGCGGGGGGGCCGGGTACGAGCAGTACTTC. It encodes CASSVRSGGAGYEQYF. J is TRBJ2-7 and V is TRBV6-1; 11 nucleotides match TRBD2. Germline CDR1 is MNHNS and CDR2 is SASEGT. V shed 4 bases, J shed 4 bases, and the junction held 9 bases outside the gene matches. This CDR3 spans 16 amino acids.

The V and J genes are TRBV7-3 and TRBJ1-2; D is unresolved. The length of the CDR3 is 13 residues. CDR1 SGHTA and CDR2 FQGTGA come from the germline V gene. The V and J ends lost 3 bases and 9 bases respectively, with 14 bases between them. This CDR3 reads CASSFAVEGSYTF. The DNA of the CDR3 is TGTGCCAGCAGCTTTGCGGTTGAGGGAAGCTACACCTTC. Full variable domain (outside the CDR3, taken from reference TRBV7-3 and TRBJ1-2): GAGVSQTPSNKVTEKGKYVELRCDPISGHTALYWYRQSLGQGPEFLIYFQGTGAADDSGLPNDRFFAVRPEGSVSTLKIQRTERGDSAVYLCASSFAVEGSYTFGSGTRLTVV.

This chain joins TRBV2 and TRBJ1-1, with a tentative D call TRBD1 (5 bases). CDR1 is SNHLY, CDR2 FYNNEI, per germline. V lost 6 bases to trimming and J lost 6 bases, with 14 bases between them. This CDR3 is 13 amino acids long. The CDR3 region has the DNA TGTGCCAGCAGATCCCAGGGTGTGGCTGAAGCTTTCTTT. Residues: CASRSQGVAEAFF.

This rearrangement joins TRBV7-2 to TRBJ2-2, with 7 nucleotides matching TRBD2. Looked up from germline, CDR1 is SGHTA and CDR2 is FQGNSA. Trimming at V came to 5 bases and at J to 7 bases, leaving 10 bases not matched to a gene. The CDR3 consists of 15 residues. The CDR3 region has the DNA TGTGCCAGCAGCCCAAGCGGGGTGCGTAGCGGGGAGCTGTTTTTT. It translates to CASSPSGVRSGELFF.

V is TRBV7-8 and J is TRBJ1-4; TRBD1 is a possible D gene (6 bases). Per germline, CDR1 SGHVS and CDR2 FQNEAQ. The CDR3 is 15 amino acids. V dropped 3 bases and J dropped 5 bases, with 13 bases sitting between them. CDR3 loop: CASSLYGQSNEKLFF. The CDR3 DNA sequence: TGTGCCAGCAGCTTGTATGGACAGTCAAATGAAAAACTGTTTTTT.

The chain carries TRBV5-4 and TRBJ2-7, with 9 bases fitting TRBD2. The CDR3 is 16 residues long. Germline assignment: CDR1 SGHNT and CDR2 YYREEE (reference sequence). Germline trimming cut 4 bases from V and 2 bases from J; bases unmatched to any gene: 10. Here the CDR3 DNA reads TGTGCCAGCAGCACCGTGAAGACTAGCGGCACCTACGAGCAGTACTTC. It translates to CASSTVKTSGTYEQYF.

Written as DNA, the CDR3 is TGTGCCAGCACCCTGTCAGGGGGTTTCACTGAAGCTTTCTTT. Its translation is CASTLSGGFTEAFF. The J gene is TRBJ1-1, the V gene TRBV6-5, with TRBD1 matching 7 bases. Germline values: CDR1 MNHEY, CDR2 SVGAGI. There are 14 residues in the CDR3. The trim removed 7 bases at V and 4 bases at J, leaving 9 bases unmatched.

The rearrangement links TRBV19 to TRBJ2-3, with a possible D match to TRBD1 (6 bases). The CDR3 sequence is 14 residues long. Trimming pared 6 bases from V and 4 bases from J, leaving 14 bases between. Germline values: CDR1 LNHDA, CDR2 SQIVND (reference sequence). The CDR3, as DNA: TGTGCCAGTAGGGGGATGGCAGGGGCAGATACGCAGTATTTT. Protein sequence: CASRGMAGADTQYF.

The CDR3 coding sequence is TGTGCCAGCAGCTTAGGGTACCGGGACAGGAATAATTCACCCCTCCACTTT. Translating gives CASSLGYRDRNNSPLHF. The chain uses TRBV13 and TRBJ1-6; 8 nucleotides agree with TRBD1. This CDR3 is built from 17 residues. Germline V lookup: CDR1 PRHDT, CDR2 FYEKMQ (reference sequence). V dropped 0 bases and J dropped 5; count of bases not matched to a gene: 6. The variable domain in full, completed from reference TRBV13 and TRBJ1-6, reads AAGVIQSPRHLIKEKRETATLKCYPIPRHDTVYWYQQGPGQDPQFLISFYEKMQSDKGSIPDRFSAQQFSDYHSELNMSSLELGDSALYFCASSLGYRDRNNSPLHFGNGTRLTVT.

The gene calls are TRBV9 and TRBJ2-2; D may be TRBD2 (6 bases). From germline, CDR1 is SGDLS and CDR2 YYNGEE. CDR3 size: 15 residues. The V end lost 3 bases, the J end lost 2 bases, and 11 bases lay between the germline ends. The CDR3 region is CASSAGDPNTGELFF. CDR3 coding DNA: TGTGCCAGCAGCGCGGGGGACCCTAACACCGGGGAGCTGTTTTTT.

The chain carries TRBV11-2 and TRBJ1-6, with 11 positions matching TRBD1. Trimming cost V 4 bases and J 13 bases; bases outside gene matches: 6. Germline loops: CDR1 SGHAT, CDR2 FQNNGV. There are 14 residues in the CDR3. The CDR3 sequence is CASSSGQGASPLHF. CDR3 DNA sequence: TGTGCCAGCAGCTCAGGACAGGGGGCGAGTCCCCTCCACTTT. The full variable domain, completed using reference TRBV11-2 and TRBJ1-6, is EAGVAQSPRYKIIEKRQSVAFWCNPISGHATLYWYQQILGQGPKLLIQFQNNGVVDDSQLPKDRFSAERLKGVDSTLKIQPAKLEDSAVYLCASSSGQGASPLHFGNGTRLTVT.